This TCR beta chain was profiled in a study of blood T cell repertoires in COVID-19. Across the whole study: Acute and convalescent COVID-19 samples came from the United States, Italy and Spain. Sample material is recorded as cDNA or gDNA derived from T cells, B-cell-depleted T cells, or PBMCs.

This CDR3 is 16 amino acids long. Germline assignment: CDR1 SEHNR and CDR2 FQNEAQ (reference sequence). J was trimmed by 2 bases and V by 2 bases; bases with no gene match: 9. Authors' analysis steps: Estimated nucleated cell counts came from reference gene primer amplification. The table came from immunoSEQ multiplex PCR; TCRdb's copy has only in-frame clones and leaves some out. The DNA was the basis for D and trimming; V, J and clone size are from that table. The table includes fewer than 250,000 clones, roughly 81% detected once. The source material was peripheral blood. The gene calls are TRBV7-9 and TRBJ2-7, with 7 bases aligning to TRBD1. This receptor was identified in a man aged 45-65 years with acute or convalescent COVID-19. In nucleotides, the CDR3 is TGTGCCAGCAGCTTAAACTCGGGACAGTCTCCCTACGAGCAGTACTTC. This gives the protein CASSLNSGQSPYEQYF.